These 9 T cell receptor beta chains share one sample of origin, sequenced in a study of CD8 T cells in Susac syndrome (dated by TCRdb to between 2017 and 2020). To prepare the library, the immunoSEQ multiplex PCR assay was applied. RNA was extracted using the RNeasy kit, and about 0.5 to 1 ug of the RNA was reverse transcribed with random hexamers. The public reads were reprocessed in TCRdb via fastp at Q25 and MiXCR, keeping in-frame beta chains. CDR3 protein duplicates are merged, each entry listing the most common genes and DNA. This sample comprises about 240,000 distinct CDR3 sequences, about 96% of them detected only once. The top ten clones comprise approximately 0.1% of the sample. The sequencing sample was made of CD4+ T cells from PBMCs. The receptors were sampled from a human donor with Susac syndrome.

The CDR3 DNA reads TGTGCCAGCAGCTCCGGGGACTCTAGGGCAGATACGCAGTATTTT. It encodes CASSSGDSRADTQYF. The J gene is TRBJ2-3, the V gene TRBV11-1; perhaps TRBD2 as D (6 bases). Looked up from germline, CDR1 is SGHAT and CDR2 is FQDESV (reference sequence). The CDR3 loop spans 15 amino acids. V was pared by 4 bases and J by 4 bases, with 15 bases between.

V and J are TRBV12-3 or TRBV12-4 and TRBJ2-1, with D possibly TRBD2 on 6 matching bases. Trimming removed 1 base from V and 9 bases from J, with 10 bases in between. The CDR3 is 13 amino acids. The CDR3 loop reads CASSLGGTREQFF. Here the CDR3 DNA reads TGTGCCAGCAGTTTAGGCGGGACTCGTGAGCAGTTCTTC.

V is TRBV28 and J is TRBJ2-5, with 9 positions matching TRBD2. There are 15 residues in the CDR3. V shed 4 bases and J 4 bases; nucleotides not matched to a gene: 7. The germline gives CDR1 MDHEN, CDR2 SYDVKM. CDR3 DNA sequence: TGTGCCAGCAGTTCACCGGGACTAGCAACAGAGACCCAGTACTTC. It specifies CASSSPGLATETQYF. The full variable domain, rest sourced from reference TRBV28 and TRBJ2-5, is DVKVTQSSRYLVKRTGEKVFLECVQDMDHENMFWYRQDPGLGLRLIYFSYDVKMKEKGDIPEGYSVSREKKERFSLILESASTNQTSMYLCASSSPGLATETQYFGPGTRLLVL.

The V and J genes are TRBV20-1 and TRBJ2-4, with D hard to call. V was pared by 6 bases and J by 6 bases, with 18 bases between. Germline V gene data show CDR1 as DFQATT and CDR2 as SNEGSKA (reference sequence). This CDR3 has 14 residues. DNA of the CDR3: TGCAGTGCAAAAACCCCCAGTATAGTAAACATTCAGTACTTC. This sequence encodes CSAKTPSIVNIQYF.

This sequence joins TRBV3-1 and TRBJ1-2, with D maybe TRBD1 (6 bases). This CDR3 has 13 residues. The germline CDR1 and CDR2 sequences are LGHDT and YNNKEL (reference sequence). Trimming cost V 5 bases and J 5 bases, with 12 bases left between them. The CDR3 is CASSYRVNYGYTF. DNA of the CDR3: TGTGCCAGCAGCTACAGGGTAAATTATGGCTACACCTTC. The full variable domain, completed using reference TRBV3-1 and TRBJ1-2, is DTAVSQTPKYLVTQMGNDKSIKCEQNLGHDTMYWYKQDSKKFLKIMFSYNNKELIINETVPNRFSPKSPDKAHLNLHINSLELGDSAVYFCASSYRVNYGYTFGSGTRLTVV.

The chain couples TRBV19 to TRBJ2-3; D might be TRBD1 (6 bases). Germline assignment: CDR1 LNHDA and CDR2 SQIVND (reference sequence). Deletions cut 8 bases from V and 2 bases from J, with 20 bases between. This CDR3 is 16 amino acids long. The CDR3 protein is CASLPGKDSSTDTQYF. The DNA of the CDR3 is TGTGCCAGTCTACCGGGGAAGGACAGTTCCACAGATACGCAGTATTTT. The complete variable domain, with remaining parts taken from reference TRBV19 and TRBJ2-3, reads DGGITQSPKYLFRKEGQNVTLSCEQNLNHDAMYWYRQDPGQGLRLIYYSQIVNDFQKGDIAEGYSVSREKKESFPLTVTSAQKNPTAFYLCASLPGKDSSTDTQYFGPGTRLTVL.

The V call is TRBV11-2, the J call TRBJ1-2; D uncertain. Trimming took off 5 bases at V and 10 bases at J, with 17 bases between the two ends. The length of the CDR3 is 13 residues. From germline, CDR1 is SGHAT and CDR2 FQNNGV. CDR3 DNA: TGTGCCAGCAGCCCCCCCCTTGACCCCAACTACACCTTC. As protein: CASSPPLDPNYTF.

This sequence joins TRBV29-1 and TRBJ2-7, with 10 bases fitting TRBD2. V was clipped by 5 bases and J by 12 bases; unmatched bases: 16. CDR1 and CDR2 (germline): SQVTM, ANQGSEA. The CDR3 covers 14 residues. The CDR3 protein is CSVREASGSQRSYF. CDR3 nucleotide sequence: TGCAGCGTTAGAGAGGCTAGCGGGAGCCAGAGGTCGTACTTC.

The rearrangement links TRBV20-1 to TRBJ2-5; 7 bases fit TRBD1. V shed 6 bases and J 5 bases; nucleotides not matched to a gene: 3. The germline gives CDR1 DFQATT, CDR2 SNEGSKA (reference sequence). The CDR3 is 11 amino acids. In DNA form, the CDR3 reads TGCAGTGCAACCAGGGGGGAGACCCAGTACTTC. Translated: CSATRGETQYF.